Detailed here is one T cell receptor (beta chain). While infection was still active, Seattle patients were enrolled and then followed longitudinally. Authors' data handling: For nucleated cells, counts were estimated from reference gene primer amplification. TCRdb's table, derived via immunoSEQ multiplex PCR, lists solely in-frame clones and lacks some. For V, J and clone size, that table is used; D and trimming come from the DNA. The table records more than 300,000 clones, 85% to 90% of them present only once. These data belong to a study of blood T cell repertoires in COVID-19. The overall study: Italy, Spain and the United States were the sources of the convalescent and acute COVID-19 samples. In each case, the material was cDNA or gDNA derived from T cells, B-cell-depleted T cells, or PBMCs.

The sequenced sample was peripheral blood. The clonotype was recovered from a woman aged 45 to 65 with COVID-19, enrolled during active disease.

CDR3 nucleotides: TGTGCCAGCAGCCGAGCAGAGACCCAGTACTTC. Encoded protein: CASSRAETQYF. The rearrangement links TRBV4-2 to TRBJ2-5; D is unresolved. Looked up from germline, CDR1 is LGHNA and CDR2 is YNFKEQ. There are 11 residues in the CDR3. The V gene lost 4 bases and the J gene lost 4 bases, with 4 bases spanning the gap.